This entry lists 30 T cell receptor beta chains sequenced from one sample in a study of vaccination and CD4 T cells after COVID-19. Their antigen targets remain unknown. Cultured CD4+ T-cell DNA underwent Oncomine TCR Beta short-read sequencing. TCRdb re-called the PCR reads with MiXCR, one entry per CDR3 protein. The repertoire consists of around 14,000 distinct CDR3 sequences, with roughly 58% occurring once and the leading ten covering 10%. Treatment given: roughly 11-day PBMC culture with coronavirus spike peptide pools or control peptides (ViraFEST assay). Material for sequencing was CD4+ T cells from blood, cultured in vitro. These receptor sequences come from a human donor who had recovered from COVID-19.

The CDR3 nucleotides are TGCAGTGCTAGAGATCAGGGGGGCTCTGGAAACACCATATATTTT. This sequence encodes CSARDQGGSGNTIYF. This chain links TRBV20-1 with TRBJ1-3, with 7 bases matching TRBD1. This CDR3 has 15 amino acids. The J segment lost 0 bases and the V segment lost 0 bases, leaving 2 bases of the junction unmatched. CDR1 is DFQATT, CDR2 SNEGSKA, per germline (reference sequence).

The rearrangement uses TRBV7-9 and TRBJ1-3, with D uncertain. CDR1 and CDR2 (germline): SEHNR, FQNEAQ (reference sequence). CDR3 size: 13 residues. The V gene lost 5 bases and the J gene lost 8 bases, with 13 bases spanning the gap. The CDR3 loop is CASSQENRDTIYF. The CDR3 DNA sequence: TGTGCCAGCAGCCAAGAGAATCGGGACACCATATATTTT.

This chain joins TRBV6-1 and TRBJ2-2; D is possibly TRBD1 (5 bases). The length of the CDR3 is 16 residues. CDR1 is MNHNS, CDR2 SASEGT, per germline. V was cut by 9 bases and J by 0 bases, with 17 bases left in between. CDR3 nucleotides: TGTGCCAGTACGCGACAGAAACTCGCGAACACCGGGGAGCTGTTTTTT. Its protein is CASTRQKLANTGELFF.

The chain links TRBV20-1 to TRBJ1-5; D not resolved. In germline, CDR1 is DFQATT, CDR2 SNEGSKA (reference sequence). This CDR3 has 16 residues. Trimming stripped 2 bases from V and 3 bases from J, with 17 bases between. CDR3 sequence reads: CSARSSGDQYNQPQHF. The CDR3 bases are TGCAGTGCTAGATCGTCAGGCGATCAATACAATCAGCCCCAGCATTTT.

This clonotype was counted between two and nine times. This chain links TRBV2 with TRBJ1-1; D call uncertain. CDR1 is SNHLY and CDR2 is FYNNEI in the germline V gene. There are 14 residues in the CDR3. V lost 8 bases, J lost 1 base, and 14 bases lay in between. The CDR3 spells CASEGWERNTEAFF. CDR3 bases: TGTGCCAGCGAAGGTTGGGAACGGAACACTGAAGCTTTCTTT.

The chain uses TRBV6-5 and TRBJ1-3, with D perhaps matching TRBD1 (5 bases). V lost 2 bases and J 4 bases, leaving 9 bases between the germline ends. Germline assignment: CDR1 MNHEY and CDR2 SVGAGI. This CDR3 is built from 14 residues. In DNA form, the CDR3 reads TGTGCCAGCAGTTACGGTCGGGGGGGAAACACCATATATTTT. This codes for CASSYGRGGNTIYF.

The CDR3 bases are TGTGCCAGCAAACCGACAGGGGGCAACGCTGAAGCTTTCTTT. This sequence encodes CASKPTGGNAEAFF. V is TRBV6-1 and J is TRBJ1-1; 10 bases fit TRBD1. This CDR3 is 14 amino acids long. In germline, CDR1 is MNHNS, CDR2 SASEGT. The J segment lost 6 bases and the V segment lost 7 bases, leaving 8 bases of the junction unmatched.

The chain links TRBV6-4 to TRBJ1-2, with D possibly matching TRBD1 (5 bases). The CDR3 is 14 residues long. Germline V lookup: CDR1 MRHNA, CDR2 SNTAGT. Trimming stripped 4 bases from V and 6 bases from J, with 15 bases between. The CDR3 nucleotides read TGTGCCAGCAGTGCGGAGGGGTGGGATGATGGCTACACCTTC. It codes for CASSAEGWDDGYTF.

In this sample, this clonotype turned up once. This chain joins TRBV27 and TRBJ2-5, with TRBD2 identical over 10 bases. With 5 bases clipped from V and 4 bases from J, the junction kept 13 bases outside the gene matches. This CDR3 comprises 17 residues. Germline V gives CDR1 MNHEY, CDR2 SMNVEV (reference sequence). The CDR3 nucleotides are TGTGCCAGCAGTCTCCTCCCTATAAGCGGGGGGGTAGAGACCCAGTACTTC. Translating it yields CASSLLPISGGVETQYF.

This clonotype is deemed large. The rearrangement joins TRBV6-5 to TRBJ1-2; perhaps TRBD1 as D (6 bases). The CDR3 has 14 residues. Germline V CDR1 and CDR2: MNHEY, SVGAGI. Trimming removed 4 bases at V and 4 bases at J, with 13 bases between. The CDR3 nucleotides read TGTGCCAGCAGTTCCGGAGGGGGACTCTATGGCTACACCTTC. This sequence encodes CASSSGGGLYGYTF.

The genes are TRBV20-1 and TRBJ2-3; TRBD2 agrees at 8 bases. This CDR3 region has 16 residues. Losses at the gene ends were 5 bases for V and 3 bases for J; bases not matched to a gene: 13. Looked up from germline, CDR1 is DFQATT and CDR2 is SNEGSKA (reference sequence). The CDR3 DNA follows: TGCAGTGCTCGGACGATTAGAGCGGGAGCAACAGATACGCAGTATTTT. Encoded protein: CSARTIRAGATDTQYF.

The chain joins TRBV28 to TRBJ2-3; D not certain. V lost 3 bases to trimming and J lost 9 bases, with 7 bases between them. In germline, CDR1 is MDHEN, CDR2 SYDVKM. The CDR3 is made up of 11 amino acids. The DNA of the CDR3 is TGTGCCAGCAGTTTTACCGGCACGCAGTATTTT. Translation: CASSFTGTQYF.

The chain links TRBV19 to TRBJ1-5, with TRBD1 identical over 7 bases. In germline, CDR1 is LNHDA, CDR2 SQIVND (reference sequence). The CDR3 length is 16 residues. The J segment lost 2 bases and the V segment lost 2 bases, leaving 6 bases of the junction unmatched. DNA for the CDR3: TGTGCCAGTAGTATATTGACAGGGAGAGGCAATCAGCCCCAGCATTTT. Amino acid sequence: CASSILTGRGNQPQHF.

The chain is built from TRBV12-3 or TRBV12-4 and TRBJ1-6; perhaps TRBD1 as D (5 bases). There are 12 residues in the CDR3. V gave up 4 bases and J gave up 8 bases, with 6 bases separating them. CDR3 region: CASSSRDSPLHF. Here the CDR3 DNA reads TGTGCCAGCAGTTCCAGGGATTCACCCCTCCACTTT.

Concerning this clonotype itself: One end of the junction does not line up with germline, which may come from a read error. The chain recombines TRBV28 with TRBJ2-2; D not resolved. Germline-derived CDR1 and CDR2 are MDHEN and SYDVKM. The CDR3 length is 12 residues. CDR3 amino acids: CTSRTTAGELFF. The CDR3 nucleotides are TGTACCAGCAGAACTACCGCCGGGGAGCTGTTTTTT.

The V call is TRBV20-1, the J call TRBJ2-5; possibly TRBD2 for D (5 bases). CDR1 and CDR2 (germline): DFQATT, SNEGSKA (reference sequence). This CDR3 spans 14 amino acids. The germline V and J ends were trimmed by 3 bases and 0 bases, with 11 bases remaining between them. CDR3: CSAREVRYQETQYF. The CDR3 DNA reads TGCAGTGCTAGGGAGGTCCGGTACCAAGAGACCCAGTACTTC.

The chain carries TRBV5-4 and TRBJ2-1, with D maybe TRBD1 (7 bases). Germline-derived CDR1 and CDR2 are SGHNT and YYREEE (reference sequence). Trimming removed 4 bases at V and 8 bases at J, with 13 bases between. CDR3 size: 13 residues. In nucleotides, the CDR3 is TGTGCCAGCAGCCCAACAGGGGAGGATGAGCAGTTCTTC. The encoded protein is CASSPTGEDEQFF.

This clonotype was seen once. This chain uses TRBV7-8 with TRBJ1-5, with TRBD1 as a possible D gene (6 bases). V lost 5 bases and J 4 bases, leaving 12 bases between the germline ends. The CDR3 is 14 residues long. Per the germline V gene, CDR1 is SGHVS and CDR2 is FQNEAQ. The CDR3: CASSLTTGNQPQHF. CDR3 in DNA: TGTGCCAGCAGCCTTACCACAGGGAATCAGCCCCAGCATTTT.

V usage is TRBV23-1 and J usage is TRBJ2-7; 7 bases match TRBD1. TRBV23-1 belongs to the ORF category, with a function that is uncertain. The CDR3 sequence is 14 residues long. Unmatched junction bases numbered 10, after V lost 9 bases and J lost 2 bases. CDR3 nucleotide sequence: TGCGCCAGACCGAACAGGGGACCCACCTACGAGCAGTACTTC. Amino acid sequence: CARPNRGPTYEQYF.

The rearrangement joins TRBV2 to TRBJ1-5; 11 nucleotides line up with TRBD1. Per the germline V gene, CDR1 is SNHLY and CDR2 is FYNNEI. Trimming cost V 6 bases and J 5 bases; bases outside gene matches: 3. CDR3 length: 14 residues. Here the CDR3 DNA reads TGTGCCAGCAGGCAGGACAGGGGGCATCAGCCCCAGCATTTT. Residues: CASRQDRGHQPQHF.

The chain has TRBV15 and TRBJ2-3, with D perhaps being TRBD1 or TRBD2 (7 bases each). Germline CDR1 LNHNV, CDR2 YYDKDF (reference sequence). V lost 4 bases and J 0 bases, leaving 17 bases between the germline ends. The CDR3 has 17 residues. CDR3 loop: CATSTKGGDSSTDTQYF. Written as DNA, the CDR3 is TGTGCCACCAGCACGAAGGGGGGGGACAGCAGCACAGATACGCAGTATTTT.

The chain carries TRBV6-1 and TRBJ2-1, with TRBD2 matching over 8 bases. V lost 9 bases to trimming and J lost 0 bases; unmatched junction nucleotides: 13. The germline V gene has CDR1 MNHNS and CDR2 SASEGT. The CDR3 covers 17 residues. This chain's CDR3 is CASHRGGVRGSYNEQFF. For the CDR3, the DNA is TGTGCCAGTCACCGGGGGGGGGTTCGCGGCTCCTACAATGAGCAGTTCTTC.

This clonotype has only a few counts. The chain links TRBV7-2 to TRBJ1-1; 11 positions match TRBD1. The length of the CDR3 is 14 residues. Germline loops: CDR1 SGHTA, CDR2 FQGNSA. J lost 9 bases, V lost 1 base, and 4 bases had no gene match. CDR3 DNA sequence: TGTGCCAGCAGCTTAGGGGGGGACAGGGGGAAAGCTTTCTTT. The encoded protein is CASSLGGDRGKAFF.

J is TRBJ2-1 and V is TRBV20-1; D gene uncertain. The CDR3 is made up of 13 amino acids. Germline lookup yields CDR1 DFQATT and CDR2 SNEGSKA (reference sequence). V lost 7 bases to trimming and J lost 10 bases, with 20 bases between them. Here the CDR3 reads CSGQTYHPGEQFF. CDR3 DNA sequence: TGCAGTGGCCAGACTTACCATCCTGGGGAGCAGTTCTTC.

This chain links TRBV18 with TRBJ1-6; TRBD1 might be the D (5 bases). Trimming took 3 bases from V and 4 from J, leaving 13 bases between them. Germline CDR1 KGHSH, CDR2 LQKENI. The CDR3 loop spans 16 amino acids. CDR3: CASSPMERQYNSPLHF. DNA of the CDR3: TGTGCCAGCTCACCGATGGAGCGACAGTATAATTCACCCCTCCACTTT.

The genes are TRBV27 and TRBJ1-2, with 9 bases identical to TRBD1. This CDR3 comprises 14 residues. CDR1 MNHEY and CDR2 SMNVEV come from the germline V gene (reference sequence). V shed 9 bases, J shed 3 bases, and the junction held 8 bases outside the gene matches. CDR3 DNA: TGTGCCAGTTTTTCCCGGACAGGGGACTATGGCTACACCTTC. Protein product: CASFSRTGDYGYTF.

A single count supports this clonotype. J is TRBJ1-2 and V is TRBV5-5; D is unclear. The CDR3 extends over 12 amino acids. Germline CDR1 and CDR2: SGHKS and YYEKEE (reference sequence). Trimming shortened V by 4 bases and J by 2 bases, and 6 bases separated the two germline ends. The CDR3 nucleotides are TGTGCCAGCAGCCAGGAAAACTATGGCTACACCTTC. Its translation: CASSQENYGYTF.

This clonotype was seen a few times. CDR3 in amino acids: CSVGLATGYEQYF. CDR3 in DNA: TGCAGCGTGGGGTTGGCTACGGGCTACGAGCAGTACTTC. The chain joins TRBV29-1 to TRBJ2-7; D is uncertain. CDR3 length: 13 amino acids. Trimming took 6 bases from V and 3 from J, leaving 15 bases between them. Germline lookup yields CDR1 SQVTM and CDR2 ANQGSEA.

This rearrangement joins TRBV20-1 to TRBJ2-1, with D possibly matching TRBD1 (6 bases). Germline loops: CDR1 DFQATT, CDR2 SNEGSKA (reference sequence). V lost 3 bases to trimming and J lost 3 bases, with 15 bases between them. CDR3 size: 15 residues. CDR3 nucleotides: TGCAGTGCTAGTAGACGGACAGCCTACTACAATGAGCAGTTCTTC. This codes for CSASRRTAYYNEQFF.

This clonotype was seen only once. V and J are TRBV4-1 and TRBJ1-2; 8 bases are shared with TRBD1. The J segment lost 1 base and the V segment lost 5 bases, leaving 9 bases of the junction unmatched. Germline V CDR1 and CDR2: MGHRA, YSYEKL. This CDR3 region has 16 residues. CDR3 in DNA: TGCGCCAGCAGCGAAGCTCGGACAGGGTATAACTATGGCTACACCTTC. Amino acids: CASSEARTGYNYGYTF.